A single sample is the source of the 13 T cell receptor beta chains below, sequenced in a study of PD-L1 blockade in urothelial cancer. Stated time point: pretreatment peripheral blood. The table came from immunoSEQ multiplex PCR; TCRdb's copy has only in-frame clones and leaves some out. The sample lists about 87,000 clones; over 80% were seen once. The specimen was PBMCs, collected around atezolizumab (anti-PD-L1) treatment. The receptors were gathered from a man aged 60 to 69 with urothelial cancer.

This clone was counted between two and nine times. V is TRBV27 and J is TRBJ2-7; 9 bases line up with TRBD2. With V trimmed by 6 bases and J by 5 bases, 11 bases remained unmatched. This CDR3 has 15 amino acids. Germline CDR1 reads MNHEY; CDR2 reads SMNVEV (reference sequence). CDR3 DNA: TGTGCCAGCAGGGGAGGTAGCGGGAGTCCCAACGAGCAGTACTTC. Translation: CASRGGSGSPNEQYF.

The rearrangement links TRBV6-1 to TRBJ1-5; D is unclear. Germline values: CDR1 MNHNS, CDR2 SASEGT. The CDR3 consists of 13 residues. Deletions cut 6 bases from V and 0 bases from J, with 6 bases between. CDR3 loop: CASRRGSNQPQHF. CDR3 in DNA: TGTGCCAGCAGGCGTGGTAGCAATCAGCCCCAGCATTTT.

The chain combines TRBV6-6 with TRBJ1-5, with 12 bases identical to TRBD1. From germline, CDR1 is MNHNY and CDR2 SVGAGI (reference sequence). V lost 4 bases and J lost 3; bases outside the gene matches: 4. The CDR3 runs 16 residues. The CDR3 DNA reads as TGTGCCAGCAGTTCCCTGGGACAGGGGGCCAATCAGCCCCAGCATTTT. Translation: CASSSLGQGANQPQHF.

The chain uses TRBV6-5 and TRBJ2-7; D ambiguous. V lost 6 bases and J 2 bases, leaving 11 bases between the germline ends. This CDR3 contains 13 residues. Germline V lookup: CDR1 MNHEY, CDR2 SVGAGI. CDR3 in DNA: TGTGCCAGCAGCATCGAAGAGACCTACGAGCAGTACTTC. It is translated as CASSIEETYEQYF.

The count of this clone is one. J is TRBJ2-7 and V is TRBV9; 9 bases are shared with TRBD2. The CDR3 covers 14 residues. Trimming took 7 bases from V and 4 from J; bases not matched to a gene: 9. CDR1 SGDLS and CDR2 YYNGEE come from the germline V gene. CDR3 coding DNA: TGTGCCAGCCTCCCGGCGGGAGGGATTTACGAGCAGTACTTC. It specifies CASLPAGGIYEQYF.

V gene TRBV5-1 combines with J gene TRBJ2-3; D may be TRBD2 (6 bases). The CDR3 has 16 amino acids. The germline V and J ends were trimmed by 4 bases and 2 bases, with 17 bases remaining between them. Germline V gene lookup returns CDR1 SGHRS and CDR2 YFSETQ. The CDR3 spells CASSHGGALYTDTQYF. The DNA for the CDR3 is TGCGCCAGCAGCCACGGCGGGGCCCTTTACACAGATACGCAGTATTTT.

The V call is TRBV27, the J call TRBJ1-1; 9 positions agree with TRBD1. The CDR3 contains 15 residues. With 8 bases clipped from V and 5 bases from J, the junction kept 12 bases outside the gene matches. CDR1 is MNHEY and CDR2 is SMNVEV in the germline V gene (reference sequence). The CDR3 here is CASWETGTGSTEAFF. DNA of the CDR3: TGTGCCAGCTGGGAAACCGGGACAGGGTCTACTGAAGCTTTCTTT.

The rearrangement joins TRBV10-3 to TRBJ2-2, with unresolved D. Deletions cut 8 bases from V and 1 base from J, with 8 bases between. Germline V gene lookup returns CDR1 ENHRY and CDR2 SYGVKD. The CDR3 loop spans 13 amino acids. CDR3 nucleotides: TGTGCCATCCCTGTCGGGAACACCGGGGAGCTGTTTTTT. Protein sequence: CAIPVGNTGELFF.

The chain has TRBV4-1 and TRBJ2-2, with 9 bases that match TRBD1. Germline lookup yields CDR1 MGHRA and CDR2 YSYEKL. The CDR3 contains 14 residues. With V trimmed by 11 bases and J by 7 bases, 11 bases remained unmatched. In nucleotides, the CDR3 is TGCGCCGCCCGACAGGGGGAGGAAATCGGGGAGCTGTTTTTT. Translation gives CAARQGEEIGELFF.

The V call is TRBV7-2, the J call TRBJ2-7; no clear D. CDR3 length: 15 residues. V lost 4 bases to trimming and J lost 0 bases, with 13 bases between them. Germline V gives CDR1 SGHTA, CDR2 FQGNSA. The CDR3 nucleotides read TGTGCCAGCAGCTCTATGCTGGTAGACTCCTACGAGCAGTACTTC. Encoded protein: CASSSMLVDSYEQYF.

The gene calls are TRBV5-4 and TRBJ1-4; no clear D. V shed 2 bases and J shed 7 bases, with 12 bases lying between them. CDR3 length equals 14 residues. Looked up from germline, CDR1 is SGHNT and CDR2 is YYREEE (reference sequence). CDR3 bases: TGTGCCAGCAGCTTAGAGGGAAGGAGTGAAAAACTGTTTTTT. Protein: CASSLEGRSEKLFF. Variable domain in full (rest from reference TRBV5-4 and TRBJ1-4): ETGVTQSPTHLIKTRGQQVTLRCSSQSGHNTVSWYQQALGQGPQFIFQYYREEENGRGNFPPRFSGLQFPNYSSELNVNALELDDSALYLCASSLEGRSEKLFFGSGTQLSVL.

This clone showed up just once. The chain uses TRBV7-3 and TRBJ2-2; 8 bases map to TRBD2. The V and J ends lost 2 bases and 4 bases, in that order; junction bases with no gene match: 3. The V gene's germline CDR1 is SGHTA and CDR2 FQGTGA. The CDR3 loop spans 15 amino acids. CDR3 sequence: CASSLGSGATGELFF. The CDR3 DNA reads as TGTGCCAGCAGCTTAGGTAGCGGGGCCACCGGGGAGCTGTTTTTT.

V and J are TRBV28 and TRBJ2-7, with TRBD1 identical over 8 bases. This CDR3 region has 14 residues. Germline V gene lookup returns CDR1 MDHEN and CDR2 SYDVKM. After removal of 2 bases from V and 7 bases from J, the junction contained 7 bases not matched to a gene. CDR3 bases: TGTGCCAGCAGTTTAAGTCAGGGGGCGCGAGAGCAGTACTTC. Its protein is CASSLSQGAREQYF.